Presented here are 18 T cell receptor beta chains from one specimen sequenced in a study of identical twins. Each CDR3 protein is one row after TCRdb ran MiXCR on the 5' RACE reads. The sample consists of 500,000 to 650,000 distinct CDR3 sequences, just over 7% of them appearing once. The same data also went into a second study, on yellow fever vaccine responses in identical twins.

The sample taken for sequencing was PBMCs. The receptors shown here come from a woman aged 18 to 35 in good health.

V and J are TRBV7-9 and TRBJ1-1, with 7 positions matching TRBD1. The CDR3 has 17 residues. With V trimmed by 8 bases and J by 0 bases, 15 bases remained unmatched. Germline values: CDR1 SEHNR, CDR2 FQNEAQ (reference sequence). The CDR3 bases are TGTGCCAGCCTGCAAGGGGGACAGTCGGTAATGAACACTGAAGCTTTCTTT. It codes for CASLQGGQSVMNTEAFF.

CDR3 in amino acids: CASSPPLRQLGAADTQYF. CDR3 bases: TGTGCCAGCTCACCACCGTTGAGGCAGTTGGGGGCTGCAGATACGCAGTATTTT. The V and J genes are TRBV18 and TRBJ2-3; tentative D call: TRBD1 (6 bases). The germline V gene has CDR1 KGHSH and CDR2 LQKENI. V dropped 0 bases and J dropped 4 bases, with 20 bases sitting between them. The CDR3 runs to 18 residues.

This clonotype was found many times. This rearrangement joins TRBV12-3 or TRBV12-4 to TRBJ1-1; no clear D gene. Trimming took off 2 bases at V and 0 bases at J, with 7 bases between the two ends. CDR3 size: 14 residues. The chain's CDR3 is CASSLRTVNTEAFF. The CDR3 DNA reads TGTGCCAGCAGTTTAAGGACGGTGAACACTGAAGCTTTCTTT.

The V call is TRBV25-1, the J call TRBJ2-7, with TRBD1 identical over 7 bases. This CDR3 has 14 residues. The germline V gene encodes CDR1 MGHDK and CDR2 SYGVNS. The ends lost 9 bases at V and 3 bases at J; junction bases unmatched: 11. CDR3 loop: CASEPGQPIYEQYF. In nucleotides, the CDR3 is TGTGCCAGTGAACCGGGACAGCCGATCTACGAGCAGTACTTC.

This chain uses TRBV5-1 with TRBJ2-5; D possibly corresponds to TRBD1 (5 bases). CDR3 size: 14 residues. CDR1 SGHRS and CDR2 YFSETQ come from the germline V gene. The V gene lost 4 bases and the J gene lost 0 bases, with 10 bases spanning the gap. The CDR3 DNA reads TGCGCCAGCAGCGACGACAGTTACCAAGAGACCCAGTACTTC. Protein sequence: CASSDDSYQETQYF.

The chain's CDR3 is CSAIVGAYNEQFF. The CDR3 nucleotides read TGCAGTGCTATCGTGGGGGCTTACAATGAGCAGTTCTTC. The chain carries TRBV20-1 and TRBJ2-1; possibly TRBD1 for D (6 bases). The CDR3 has 13 residues. Trimming stripped 4 bases from V and 4 bases from J, with 11 bases between. Germline V gene data show CDR1 as DFQATT and CDR2 as SNEGSKA (reference sequence).

V and J are TRBV15 and TRBJ2-1, with 7 bases fitting TRBD2. Losses at the gene ends were 8 bases for V and 5 bases for J; bases not matched to a gene: 6. Germline loops: CDR1 LNHNV, CDR2 YYDKDF (reference sequence). The CDR3 spans 13 residues. CDR3 protein: CATSSGSNNEQFF. In DNA form, the CDR3 reads TGTGCCACCTCTAGCGGATCAAACAATGAGCAGTTCTTC.

In its sample, this clonotype was seen a few times. The chain links TRBV5-1 to TRBJ2-1; 10 bases align to TRBD2. The CDR3 totals 15 residues. CDR1 and CDR2 from the germline V gene are SGHRS and YFSETQ. Trimming removed 4 bases from V and 8 bases from J; junction bases left unmatched: 9. Written as DNA, the CDR3 is TGCGCCAGCAGCCTCAGGACTAGCGGACCCGATGAGCAGTTCTTC. It translates to CASSLRTSGPDEQFF.

This clonotype has at least ten counts. The chain combines TRBV12-3 or TRBV12-4 with TRBJ1-3; D unresolved. This CDR3 region has 14 residues. The V gene lost 3 bases and the J gene lost 0 bases, with 6 bases spanning the gap. As DNA, the CDR3 is TGTGCCAGCAGTTTGCCCCGCTCTGGAAACACCATATATTTT. Its translation: CASSLPRSGNTIYF.

In its sample, this clonotype was seen a few times. The chain joins TRBV3-1 to TRBJ1-4; D is unclear. V lost 1 base to trimming and J lost 0 bases, with 15 bases between them. Per germline, CDR1 LGHDT and CDR2 YNNKEL (reference sequence). There are 18 residues in the CDR3. Here the CDR3 DNA reads TGTGCCAGCAGCCAAGGGTATTTAGGGTATGCAACTAATGAAAAACTGTTTTTT. Translated: CASSQGYLGYATNEKLFF. The variable domain in full, with the rest retrieved from reference TRBV3-1 and TRBJ1-4, is DTAVSQTPKYLVTQMGNDKSIKCEQNLGHDTMYWYKQDSKKFLKIMFSYNNKELIINETVPNRFSPKSPDKAHLNLHINSLELGDSAVYFCASSQGYLGYATNEKLFFGSGTQLSVL.

This clonotype was seen a handful of times. The chain uses TRBV29-1 and TRBJ2-7; weak D call: TRBD1 (5 bases). Germline values: CDR1 SQVTM, CDR2 ANQGSEA. This CDR3 contains 12 residues. The CDR3, as DNA: TGCAGTCAGGTGGGCAGGGTGGGAGAGCAGTACTTC. Protein sequence: CSQVGRVGEQYF.

This clonotype has more than one count but fewer than ten. V gene TRBV6-2 or TRBV6-3 combines with J gene TRBJ1-4; TRBD1 matches at 7 bases. This CDR3 is 16 amino acids long. CDR1 is MNHEY, CDR2 SVGEGT, per germline. Trimming cost V 3 bases and J 0 bases; bases outside gene matches: 4. In DNA form, the CDR3 reads TGTGCCAGCAGTTATGGCAGGGGGGCAACTAATGAAAAACTGTTTTTT. This codes for CASSYGRGATNEKLFF.

This clonotype was counted at least ten times. The V and J genes are TRBV12-3 or TRBV12-4 and TRBJ1-1, with TRBD1 identical over 7 bases. V shed 8 bases, J shed 2 bases, and the junction held 8 bases outside the gene matches. The CDR3 runs to 14 residues. CDR3 in amino acids: CASRTQGPNTEAFF. The CDR3 DNA sequence: TGTGCCAGCCGAACACAGGGGCCTAACACTGAAGCTTTCTTT.

This clonotype was detected a few times. V gene TRBV11-2 combines with J gene TRBJ1-1; TRBD1 might be the D (5 bases). The CDR3 has 15 amino acids. Germline V lookup: CDR1 SGHAT, CDR2 FQNNGV. Between the trimmed V and J ends, which lost 7 bases and 0 bases, there was a span of 15 bases. CDR3 loop: CASMGGTSMNTEAFF. Here the CDR3 DNA reads TGTGCCAGCATGGGGGGGACCAGCATGAACACTGAAGCTTTCTTT.

This clonotype was counted a few times. The V call is TRBV20-1, the J call TRBJ2-1; 10 nucleotides agree with TRBD2. After removal of 4 bases from V and 0 bases from J, the junction contained 6 bases not matched to a gene. The germline gives CDR1 DFQATT, CDR2 SNEGSKA (reference sequence). The CDR3 is 16 amino acids. CDR3 region: CSAIGLAVSSYNEQFF. CDR3 nucleotide sequence: TGCAGTGCTATTGGACTAGCGGTGAGCTCCTACAATGAGCAGTTCTTC.

This chain uses TRBV2 with TRBJ2-1; possibly TRBD1 for D (5 bases). CDR3 length: 12 amino acids. Trimming left V 7 bases short and J 7 bases short, with 11 bases between. The germline V gene encodes CDR1 SNHLY and CDR2 FYNNEI. CDR3 coding DNA: TGTGCCAGCATTCAGGGCAGGAATGAGCAGTTCTTC. It specifies CASIQGRNEQFF.

This clonotype has just a few counts. This chain joins TRBV2 and TRBJ2-1; D is tentatively TRBD1 or TRBD2 (5 bases each). Germline CDR1 and CDR2: SNHLY and FYNNEI. The ends were cut back, 6 bases at V and 2 bases at J, with 14 bases in the middle. This CDR3 spans 15 amino acids. The chain's CDR3 is CASRSGDGTYNEQFF. CDR3 coding DNA: TGTGCCAGCAGGTCCGGGGACGGGACCTACAATGAGCAGTTCTTC.

For the CDR3, the DNA is TGTGCCAGCAGCTTAGCTGTTGGCGGAGGGAGCTCCTACAATGAGCAGTTCTTC. This translates into CASSLAVGGGSSYNEQFF. The J gene is TRBJ2-1, the V gene TRBV11-2; maybe TRBD2 (6 bases). V was shortened by 1 base and J by 0 bases, with 16 bases between the two germline ends. The CDR3 spans 18 residues. CDR1 and CDR2 (germline): SGHAT, FQNNGV.